The present T cell receptor beta chain was sequenced within a study of T cell repertoires in cytomegalovirus infection. Study as a whole: CMV epitopes in the study were HLA-C-restricted (recently identified) and HLA-B-restricted (well studied). Both a matching HLA type and CMV infection were indicated by public TCR beta signatures. Study results and limitations: CMV-specific TCR beta clonotypes restricted by HLA-C dominated the ex vivo response. Cumulative public TCR beta family frequency identified carriers of CMV plus the relevant HLA.

Concerning this clonotype itself: No antigen is known for it.

TCRdb re-called the reads with MiXCR, one entry per CDR3 protein. The table shows some 800,000 distinct CDR3 sequences, with 32% occurring only once. The CDR3 totals 13 residues. Germline values: CDR1 SGDLS, CDR2 YYNGEE. V gave up 3 bases and J gave up 6 bases, with 11 bases separating them. The V and J genes are TRBV9 and TRBJ2-3; a weak D match, TRBD1 (6 bases). This receptor was taken from a human donor in good health (CMV status not recorded). Some clones in this sample may be carry-over from other donors' samples. Sequenced here: cultured CD8+ T cells from PBMCs, sampled from culture after CMV antigen stimulation. CDR3 amino acids: CASSEWTADTQYF. The CDR3 DNA reads as TGTGCCAGCAGCGAGTGGACAGCGGATACGCAGTATTTT.